Shown below are 2 T cell receptor beta chains from a single sample sequenced in a study of beta chain features in type 1 diabetes. Expressed TCRB transcripts were sequenced because the isolated RNA had all been reverse transcribed beforehand. Assay used: immunoSEQ multiplex PCR; TCRdb lists only in-frame clones, some missing. This sample yields 200,000 to 250,000 clones, of which around 9.9% are seen a single time; 1% to 1.5% belongs to the top ten. Sequences were obtained from central memory CD4+ T cells from blood. The source of these receptors is a man younger than 35 in good health.

This clone was seen at least ten times. The chain joins TRBV18 to TRBJ2-5; 7 bases match TRBD2. The CDR3 covers 14 residues. CDR1 is KGHSH, CDR2 LQKENI, per germline. The V and J ends lost 5 bases and 2 bases, in that order; junction bases with no gene match: 5. The CDR3 region is CASSGTNIQETQYF. The CDR3 bases are TGTGCCAGCTCAGGGACTAACATACAAGAGACCCAGTACTTC.

The J gene is TRBJ2-3, the V gene TRBV27; D uncertain. Per the germline V gene, CDR1 is MNHEY and CDR2 is SMNVEV (reference sequence). V lost 2 bases to trimming and J lost 3 bases, with 6 bases between them. The CDR3 consists of 13 residues. The CDR3 sequence is CASSLPWTDTQYF. CDR3 nucleotides: TGTGCCAGCAGTTTACCGTGGACAGATACGCAGTATTTT.